The 17 T cell receptor beta chains given below trace back to one sample, sequenced in a study of human CD8 memory T cell subsets. A UMI-labeled 5' RACE approach was the method that produced the TCR beta libraries. TCRdb reprocessed the 5' RACE reads, keeping one entry per CDR3 protein, no DNA. The ten top clones account for 33%, within a sample of 3,000 to 4,500 distinct CDR3 sequences. Input material: CD8+ effector memory T cells (TEM) sorted from PBMCs. Subset meaning: effector memory CD8 T cells, CCR7- CD45RO+ CD95+. These receptors were obtained from a human donor in good health.

The chain links TRBV5-6 to TRBJ2-5; TCRdb's assignment of TRBD2 cannot be checked, as there is no DNA. There are 15 residues in the CDR3. The V gene's germline CDR1 is SGHDT and CDR2 YYEEEE. The CDR3 is CASSSRLDRWETQYF.

The J gene is TRBJ1-1, the V gene TRBV18; the D call of TRBD1 rests on TCRdb alone, since no DNA is present to check it. This CDR3 region has 17 residues. Germline CDR1 reads KGHSH; CDR2 reads LQKENI. The CDR3: CASSPVTGGHRDTEAFF.

By frequency, this clonotype is medium-sized. The J gene is TRBJ2-7, the V gene TRBV4-2; TCRdb proposes TRBD2, but this gene call is untestable without DNA. CDR1 is LGHNA and CDR2 is YNFKEQ in the germline V gene. This CDR3 has 17 residues. The CDR3 sequence: CASSQEGSGSPTYEQYF.

The genes are TRBV6-1 and TRBJ2-1; TCRdb reports TRBD2, a call that lacks DNA to check it against. In germline, CDR1 is MNHNS, CDR2 SASEGT. This CDR3 region has 15 residues. The CDR3 region is CASRGLAGEANEQFF.

The V gene is TRBV4-1, the J gene TRBJ1-2. There are 11 residues in the CDR3. The germline CDR1 and CDR2 sequences are MGHRA and YSYEKL. CDR3 in amino acids: CASHGTRGYTF.

This clonotype is identified as medium-sized from frequency. CDR3 protein: CASRGGTGETNEQFF. V gene TRBV28 combines with J gene TRBJ2-1; lacking DNA, the TRBD1 call made by TCRdb goes unchecked. The CDR3 is 15 amino acids. Germline V gives CDR1 MDHEN, CDR2 SYDVKM. The full variable domain, its missing parts supplied by reference TRBV28 and TRBJ2-1, is DVKVTQSSRYLVKRTGEKVFLECVQDMDHENMFWYRQDPGLGLRLIYFSYDVKMKEKGDIPEGYSVSREKKERFSLILESASTNQTSMYLCASRGGTGETNEQFFGPGTRLTVL.

The V gene is TRBV7-9, the J gene TRBJ1-1; TCRdb's D call of TRBD1 is untestable without DNA. This CDR3 is 13 amino acids long. Germline CDR1 reads SEHNR; CDR2 reads FQNEAQ (reference sequence). Here the CDR3 reads CALTPGVRTEAFF.

The V and J genes are TRBV21-1 and TRBJ2-1; with no DNA, the TCRdb D assignment of TRBD1 cannot be verified. TRBV21-1 corresponds to a pseudogene. The CDR3 is 16 residues long. CDR3 loop: CASRSGTPSSYNEQFF.

Considering frequency, this clonotype is medium-sized. The chain employs TRBV12-3 or TRBV12-4 and TRBJ2-5; TCRdb reports TRBD2, a call that lacks DNA to check it against. The CDR3 is 16 amino acids. The CDR3 reads CASSSPAKVYQETQYF.

The CDR3 here is CASTPLVNTEAFF. The rearrangement uses TRBV7-9 and TRBJ1-1. The CDR3 contains 13 residues. Germline values: CDR1 SEHNR, CDR2 FQNEAQ (reference sequence).

The V gene is TRBV6-1, the J gene TRBJ2-1. The CDR3 contains 14 residues. Germline V gives CDR1 MNHNS, CDR2 SASEGT. This CDR3 reads CAPASGASTDEQFF.

The chain uses TRBV5-4 and TRBJ2-1; TCRdb gives TRBD2 as the D gene, but with no DNA this cannot be confirmed. Per germline, CDR1 SGHNT and CDR2 YYREEE (reference sequence). The CDR3 has 17 residues. The CDR3: CASSPGTSGSVNNEQFF. Full variable domain (missing parts from reference TRBV5-4 and TRBJ2-1): ETGVTQSPTHLIKTRGQQVTLRCSSQSGHNTVSWYQQALGQGPQFIFQYYREEENGRGNFPPRFSGLQFPNYSSELNVNALELDDSALYLCASSPGTSGSVNNEQFFGPGTRLTVL.

The chain joins TRBV28 to TRBJ2-1; TCRdb's D call of TRBD2 is untestable without DNA. Germline values: CDR1 MDHEN, CDR2 SYDVKM. This CDR3 has 13 amino acids. CDR3 protein: CASSLTGVNEQFF.

V gene TRBV3-1 combines with J gene TRBJ2-2; TCRdb outputs TRBD1, but without DNA this stays unchecked. The CDR3 extends over 15 amino acids. Germline CDR1 reads LGHDT; CDR2 reads YNNKEL (reference sequence). The CDR3 region is CASSFGTENTGELFF.

The J gene is TRBJ2-7, the V gene TRBV12-3 or TRBV12-4; absent DNA, TCRdb's TRBD2 call cannot be checked. This CDR3 has 15 residues. CDR3 in amino acids: CASSFSASKHYEQYF.

V and J are TRBV2 and TRBJ1-1. Germline assignment: CDR1 SNHLY and CDR2 FYNNEI. The CDR3 extends over 16 amino acids. CDR3 in amino acids: CASSESLGEGYTEAFF. Using reference TRBV2 and TRBJ1-1 for the parts outside the CDR3, the full variable domain is EPEVTQTPSHQVTQMGQEVILRCVPISNHLYFYWYRQILGQKVEFLVSFYNNEISEKSEIFDDQFSVERPDGSNFTLKIRSTKLEDSAMYFCASSESLGEGYTEAFFGQGTRLTVV.

The rearrangement uses TRBV7-3 and TRBJ2-1; TCRdb's D call of TRBD2 is untestable without DNA. The CDR3 runs 16 residues. Germline CDR1 SGHTA, CDR2 FQGTGA. CDR3 protein: CASSLGTSGRGNEQFF. Combining the CDR3 with reference TRBV7-3 and TRBJ2-1 gives the whole variable domain GAGVSQTPSNKVTEKGKYVELRCDPISGHTALYWYRQSLGQGPEFLIYFQGTGAADDSGLPNDRFFAVRPEGSVSTLKIQRTERGDSAVYLCASSLGTSGRGNEQFFGPGTRLTVL.